The 25 T cell receptor beta chains listed next were all sequenced from one sample in a study of T cells in Graves' hyperthyroidism and ophthalmopathy. Amplification targeted TCR beta CDR3 regions from RNA transcripts. The HTBI primer set was used in a first-round RT-PCR of the TCR CDR3. TCRdb used MiXCR to reprocess the multiplex PCR reads, holding one entry per CDR3 protein. The sample has 250,000 to 300,000 distinct CDR3 sequences; roughly 13% are singletons. The specimen was blood. These receptors were collected from a woman in her thirties or forties with Graves' hyperthyroidism.

In this sample, this clonotype turned up many times. The chain couples TRBV30 to TRBJ2-7, with 9 bases fitting TRBD2. Germline CDR1 and CDR2: GTSNPN and SVGIG (reference sequence). CDR3 length equals 15 residues. The V gene end was trimmed by 1 base and the J gene end by 0 bases; junction bases not matched to a gene: 4. CDR3 sequence: CAWSGLAESSYEQYF. The CDR3, as DNA: TGTGCCTGGAGTGGACTAGCGGAGAGCTCCTACGAGCAGTACTTC.

This clonotype was seen at least ten times. The gene calls are TRBV18 and TRBJ2-3; D gene uncertain. V was pared by 5 bases and J by 4 bases, with 4 bases between. There are 11 residues in the CDR3. The germline V gene has CDR1 KGHSH and CDR2 LQKENI. The CDR3 here is CASSEADTQYF. The CDR3, as DNA: TGTGCCAGCTCAGAGGCAGATACGCAGTATTTT.

This clonotype was recorded at least ten times. The CDR3 protein is CASSLGLAGGYEQFF. CDR3 nucleotides: TGCGCCAGCAGCTTGGGACTAGCGGGAGGATATGAGCAGTTCTTC. V and J are TRBV5-1 and TRBJ2-1; 13 nucleotides line up with TRBD2. The V and J ends lost 0 bases and 8 bases, in that order; junction bases with no gene match: 2. CDR1 and CDR2 (germline): SGHRS, YFSETQ. The CDR3 is 15 residues long.

This clonotype turned up a few times. The CDR3 bases are TGTGCCATCAGTGATAGACAGGGAGGGACCGGGGAGCTGTTTTTT. This encodes CAISDRQGGTGELFF. V gene TRBV10-3 combines with J gene TRBJ2-2; possibly TRBD1 or TRBD2 for D (7 bases each). Germline-derived CDR1 and CDR2 are ENHRY and SYGVKD. V lost 3 bases to trimming and J lost 5 bases, with 13 bases between them. The CDR3 has 15 residues.

This clonotype was seen only a few times. This sequence joins TRBV9 and TRBJ2-2; D is undetermined. Trimming removed 3 bases at V and 7 bases at J, with 7 bases between. Germline CDR1 and CDR2: SGDLS and YYNGEE. The CDR3 is made up of 12 amino acids. The CDR3 DNA reads as TGTGCCAGCAGCGAGAACCACGGGGAGCTGTTTTTT. This gives the protein CASSENHGELFF.

This clonotype was counted many times. The V gene is TRBV7-9, the J gene TRBJ2-5, with a weak D call TRBD1 (5 bases). CDR1 is SEHNR, CDR2 FQNEAQ, per germline (reference sequence). The CDR3 has 14 residues. V lost 5 bases to trimming and J lost 5 bases, with 15 bases between them. CDR3 protein: CASSDPRVMETQYF. The CDR3 DNA sequence: TGTGCCAGCAGCGACCCCAGGGTAATGGAGACCCAGTACTTC.

The table lists this clonotype with many counts. V is TRBV7-9 and J is TRBJ1-2; D is undetermined. Between the trimmed V and J ends, which lost 3 bases and 0 bases, there was a span of 11 bases. Looked up from germline, CDR1 is SEHNR and CDR2 is FQNEAQ (reference sequence). The CDR3 length is 15 residues. Written as DNA, the CDR3 is TGTGCCAGCAGCTTCTCGTCAGACGCTAACTATGGCTACACCTTC. Amino acids: CASSFSSDANYGYTF. Supplemented by reference TRBV7-9 and TRBJ1-2, the full variable domain reads DTGVSQNPRHKITKRGQNVTFRCDPISEHNRLYWYRQTLGQGPEFLTYFQNEAQLEKSRLLSDRFSAERPKGSFSTLEIQRTEQGDSAMYLCASSFSSDANYGYTFGSGTRLTVV.

This clonotype was observed at least ten times. The chain links TRBV11-2 to TRBJ2-7; weak D call: TRBD2 (6 bases). Germline V gives CDR1 SGHAT, CDR2 FQNNGV. Between the trimmed V and J ends, which lost 5 bases and 6 bases, there was a span of 17 bases. CDR3 length: 14 residues. The CDR3: CASSTGTLRPEQYF. The CDR3 coding sequence is TGTGCCAGCAGCACCGGGACTCTTCGTCCCGAGCAGTACTTC.

This clonotype was found many times. This sequence joins TRBV7-2 and TRBJ2-5; 8 bases agree with TRBD2. Germline V gene sequence: CDR1 SGHTA, CDR2 FQGNSA. V trimming: 6 bases; J trimming: 5 bases; junction bases outside the gene matches: 14. This CDR3 has 16 amino acids. The CDR3 DNA sequence: TGTGCCAGCAGTAAATCGACTAGCGCCGCTGGGGAGACCCAGTACTTC. As protein: CASSKSTSAAGETQYF.

Comment on this clonotype: A single base separates this from a much larger clone, so it may be a read error. This sequence joins TRBV6-5 and TRBJ2-7; TRBD1 matches 9 bases. CDR3 length: 13 residues. Germline CDR1 MNHEY, CDR2 SVGAGI. V shed 2 bases and J 6 bases; nucleotides not matched to a gene: 2. CDR3 residues: CASSYGQGIEQYF. The CDR3 DNA reads TGTGCCAGCAGTTACGGACAGGGGATCGAGCAGTACTTC.

A few counts support this clonotype. V gene TRBV18 combines with J gene TRBJ2-7; D unresolved. CDR3 length: 13 amino acids. V shed 4 bases and J shed 8 bases, with 15 bases lying between them. Germline V CDR1 and CDR2: KGHSH, LQKENI. The CDR3, as DNA: TGTGCCAGCTCACTCTCACCTTCCGAGCAGCAGTACTTC. It is translated as CASSLSPSEQQYF.

A single count supports this clonotype. Mismatch with germline at one junction end may stem from a read error. The rearrangement joins TRBV12-3 or TRBV12-4 to TRBJ1-6; the D gene is possibly TRBD1 (5 bases). The CDR3 covers 14 residues. In nucleotides, the CDR3 is TGTACCAGCAGTTTGGACACCTCTCATCCACCCCTCCACTTT. Amino acids: CTSSLDTSHPPLHF.

This sequence joins TRBV19 and TRBJ2-5, with TRBD2 matching over 7 bases. After removal of 3 bases from V and 0 bases from J, the junction contained 4 bases not matched to a gene. The germline CDR1 and CDR2 sequences are LNHDA and SQIVND (reference sequence). This CDR3 is built from 15 residues. The CDR3 reads CASSMVGGYQETQYF. CDR3 DNA: TGTGCCAGTAGTATGGTGGGGGGGTACCAAGAGACCCAGTACTTC.

This clonotype has at least ten counts. This chain links TRBV20-1 with TRBJ2-7; D might be TRBD2 (7 bases). CDR1 is DFQATT and CDR2 is SNEGSKA in the germline V gene (reference sequence). The CDR3 runs to 13 residues. Trimming shortened V by 6 bases and J by 0 bases, and 12 bases separated the two germline ends. In DNA form, the CDR3 reads TGCAGTGCCGGGGGCGGGAGCTCCTACGAGCAGTACTTC. Encoded protein: CSAGGGSSYEQYF.

The chain employs TRBV12-3 or TRBV12-4 and TRBJ2-3, with 9 bases matching TRBD2. Trimming took 5 bases from V and 4 from J; bases not matched to a gene: 4. The CDR3 spans 14 residues. The CDR3 region is CASSISGGADTQYF. The CDR3 region has the DNA TGTGCCAGCAGTATTAGCGGGGGTGCAGATACGCAGTATTTT.

This clonotype was counted ten times or more. This chain uses TRBV2 with TRBJ1-5, with D possibly matching TRBD1 (5 bases). The CDR3 has 16 amino acids. CDR1 is SNHLY, CDR2 FYNNEI, per germline. Trimming stripped 6 bases from V and 5 bases from J, with 20 bases between. CDR3 loop: CASRAQDGGSYQPQHF. CDR3 nucleotide sequence: TGTGCCAGCAGAGCTCAGGACGGGGGGTCCTATCAGCCCCAGCATTTT.

This clonotype was found many times. The J gene is TRBJ2-4, the V gene TRBV29-1; a possible D gene is TRBD1 (5 bases). CDR3 length equals 13 residues. In germline, CDR1 is SQVTM, CDR2 ANQGSEA. Deletions cut 7 bases from V and 3 bases from J, with 13 bases between. The CDR3, as DNA: TGCAGCGCCGGCAGGGCCGACAAAAACATTCAGTACTTC. It yields the protein CSAGRADKNIQYF.

This sequence joins TRBV25-1 and TRBJ2-2, with TRBD2 identical over 10 bases. The ends lost 4 bases at V and 4 bases at J; junction bases unmatched: 3. The CDR3 is 15 amino acids. Germline V gene sequence: CDR1 MGHDK, CDR2 SYGVNS. The CDR3 loop is CASSVLAGATGELFF. The CDR3 coding sequence is TGTGCCAGCAGTGTCCTAGCGGGAGCCACCGGGGAGCTGTTTTTT.

In this sample, this clonotype turned up many times. The chain links TRBV5-1 to TRBJ2-1, with D possibly matching TRBD1 (7 bases). The germline CDR1 and CDR2 sequences are SGHRS and YFSETQ. Trimming took off 0 bases at V and 5 bases at J, with 12 bases between the two ends. The CDR3 has 15 residues. CDR3 nucleotides: TGCGCCAGCAGCTTGGAGCAGGGGGGTCACAATGAGCAGTTCTTC. It codes for CASSLEQGGHNEQFF.

At least ten counts were recorded for this clonotype. The genes are TRBV2 and TRBJ2-1, with 7 bases aligning to TRBD2. This CDR3 spans 14 amino acids. Germline-derived CDR1 and CDR2 are SNHLY and FYNNEI. J was trimmed by 4 bases and V by 7 bases; bases with no gene match: 7. The CDR3 is CASTVLAEYNEQFF. The CDR3, as DNA: TGTGCCAGCACCGTCCTAGCGGAGTACAATGAGCAGTTCTTC.

This clonotype was detected many times. The chain uses TRBV6-1 and TRBJ2-2; possibly TRBD1 for D (6 bases). Germline CDR1 is MNHNS and CDR2 is SASEGT. The length of the CDR3 is 17 residues. Trimming cost V 5 bases and J 6 bases, with 22 bases left between them. The chain's CDR3 is CASSWTVATANPGELFF. CDR3 nucleotides: TGTGCCAGCAGTTGGACAGTCGCAACTGCAAACCCCGGGGAGCTGTTTTTT.

At least ten counts were recorded for this clonotype. The gene calls are TRBV7-2 and TRBJ2-3, with D perhaps matching TRBD2 (6 bases). The CDR3 totals 12 residues. Trimming took off 1 base at V and 13 bases at J, with 12 bases between the two ends. CDR1 and CDR2 (germline): SGHTA, FQGNSA. CDR3 in DNA: TGTGCCAGCAGCTTAGGTCGGCGGGATAAGTATTTT. It codes for CASSLGRRDKYF. The full variable domain, in which reference TRBV7-2 and TRBJ2-3 provide the parts outside the CDR3, is GAGVSQSPSNKVTEKGKDVELRCDPISGHTALYWYRQSLGQGLEFLIYFQGNSAPDKSGLPSDRFSAERTGGSVSTLTIQRTQQEDSAVYLCASSLGRRDKYFGPGTRLTVL.

This clonotype was observed a handful of times. J is TRBJ2-1 and V is TRBV10-3; a weak D match, TRBD2 (6 bases). Germline V gene data show CDR1 as ENHRY and CDR2 as SYGVKD. V lost 10 bases and J lost 0, with 16 bases in between. The CDR3 covers 15 residues. The CDR3 loop is CATGEALGSYNEQFF. The CDR3 coding sequence is TGTGCCACCGGGGAGGCCCTCGGCTCCTACAATGAGCAGTTCTTC.

This clonotype was found many times. CDR3 sequence reads: CASSLPGPGSNEQFF. As DNA, the CDR3 is TGTGCCAGCAGTTTACCGGGACCCGGAAGCAATGAGCAGTTCTTC. The chain has TRBV28 and TRBJ2-1; D may be TRBD1 or TRBD2 (5 bases each). V was trimmed by 2 bases and J by 6 bases, leaving 14 bases between them. Germline CDR1 and CDR2: MDHEN and SYDVKM. This CDR3 is built from 15 residues.

This clonotype showed up just a few times. V usage is TRBV29-1 and J usage is TRBJ1-2; no firm D call. The germline V and J ends were trimmed by 4 bases and 8 bases, with 11 bases remaining between them. The CDR3 contains 11 residues. CDR1 is SQVTM, CDR2 ANQGSEA, per germline. In DNA, the CDR3 is TGCAGCGTTGGGGGAGTAAGCGGCTACACCTTC. This encodes CSVGGVSGYTF. The complete variable domain, with remaining parts taken from reference TRBV29-1 and TRBJ1-2, reads SAVISQKPSRDICQRGTSLTIQCQVDSQVTMMFWYRQQPGQSLTLIATANQGSEATYESGFVIDKFPISRPNLTFSTLTVSNMSPEDSSIYLCSVGGVSGYTFGSGTRLTVV.